This record concerns one T cell receptor (beta chain) sequence. Its antigen is not identified. This sample is drawn from a study of T-cell memory formation after mild COVID-19. The overall study: Clustering of TCRs was largely donor specific. General study points: Of the contracting clones, CD4+ ones lay mainly in CM and EM, and CD8+ ones in EMRA. Balance between CD4 and CD8 was seen in clones contracting day 15 to 85, and a CD4+ lean was seen in later expanders.

Barcoded TCR alpha and TCR beta cDNA libraries with UMIs came from 5'RACE using constant-segment primers. MiXCR was run by TCRdb on the 5' RACE reads, yielding one entry per CDR3 protein. Of 500,000 to 650,000 distinct CDR3 sequences detected, about a fifth appear once; the ten largest clones hold about 8.4%. The sequenced sample consisted of PBMCs or a T cell subset sorted from them (not recorded which). The clonotype comes from an adult woman who had mild COVID-19 (a few samples of this study predate the infection). Cell type and time point are not known.

CDR3 DNA sequence: TGTGCCAGCAGCTTGGCCGGGGTCGGGAACACTGAAGCTTTCTTT. Translated, it gives CASSLAGVGNTEAFF. This chain links TRBV5-8 with TRBJ1-1; D not resolved. The germline gives CDR1 SGHTS, CDR2 YDEGEE. The CDR3 consists of 15 residues. With 0 bases removed from V and 1 base from J, the gap between germline ends came to 10 bases.